Given below is one T cell receptor (beta chain) in context. The junction differs from germline at one of its ends, possibly a read error. This sample is part of a study of blood T cell repertoires in COVID-19. As for the study in general: Spain, Italy and the United States supplied samples that represented acute and convalescent COVID-19.

The length of the CDR3 is 10 residues. Germline V gives CDR1 KGHSH, CDR2 LQKENI. Assay: immunoSEQ multiplex PCR; the TCRdb copy retains only in-frame clones and omits some. The table includes roughly 240,000 clones, roughly 88% detected once. This TCR came from a man aged 35 to 55 who had recovered from COVID-19. This rearrangement joins TRBV18 to TRBJ1-2, with D maybe TRBD1 (5 bases). Sequencing was done on a sample of peripheral blood. As DNA, the CDR3 is TGTGCCAGCTCACGGGACTCCGTAGAATTC. It codes for CASSRDSVEF.